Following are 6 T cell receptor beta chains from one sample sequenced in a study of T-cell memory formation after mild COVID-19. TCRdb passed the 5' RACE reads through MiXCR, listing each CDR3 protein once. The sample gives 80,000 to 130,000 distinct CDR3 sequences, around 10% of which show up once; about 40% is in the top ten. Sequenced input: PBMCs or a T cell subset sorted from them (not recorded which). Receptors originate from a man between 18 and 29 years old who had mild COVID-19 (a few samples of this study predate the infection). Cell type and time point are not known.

In DNA form, the CDR3 reads TGTGCCAGCAACTTCGCTGGGGGGAATCAGCCCCAGCATTTT. It encodes CASNFAGGNQPQHF. V and J are TRBV12-3 or TRBV12-4 and TRBJ1-5; the D gene is possibly TRBD1 (5 bases). The CDR3 has 14 residues. V lost 7 bases and J 4 bases, leaving 14 bases between the germline ends.

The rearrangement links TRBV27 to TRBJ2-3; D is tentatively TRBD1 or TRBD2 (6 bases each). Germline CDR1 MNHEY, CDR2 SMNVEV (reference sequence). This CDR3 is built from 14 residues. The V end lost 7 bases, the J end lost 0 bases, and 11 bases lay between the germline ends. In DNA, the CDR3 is TGTGCCAGCATGGGGGGCACTAGCACAGATACGCAGTATTTT. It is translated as CASMGGTSTDTQYF.

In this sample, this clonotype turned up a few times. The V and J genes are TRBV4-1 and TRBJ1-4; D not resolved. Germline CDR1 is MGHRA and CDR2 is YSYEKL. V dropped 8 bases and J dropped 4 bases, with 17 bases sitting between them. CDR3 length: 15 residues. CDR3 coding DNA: TGCGCCAGCGGGAGCAGAGTTTGGGGTAATGAAAAACTGTTTTTT. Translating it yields CASGSRVWGNEKLFF.

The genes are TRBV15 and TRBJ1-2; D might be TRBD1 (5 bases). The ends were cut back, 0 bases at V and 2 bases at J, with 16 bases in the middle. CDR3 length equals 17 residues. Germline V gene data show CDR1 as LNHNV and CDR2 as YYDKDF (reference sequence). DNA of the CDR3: TGTGCCACCAGCAGAGATCACGGTTTGGCAGGGAACTATGGCTACACCTTC. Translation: CATSRDHGLAGNYGYTF. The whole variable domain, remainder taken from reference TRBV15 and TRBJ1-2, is DAMVIQNPRYQVTQFGKPVTLSCSQTLNHNVMYWYQQKSSQAPKLLFHYYDKDFNNEADTPDNFQSRRPNTSFCFLDIRSPGLGDTAMYLCATSRDHGLAGNYGYTFGSGTRLTVV.

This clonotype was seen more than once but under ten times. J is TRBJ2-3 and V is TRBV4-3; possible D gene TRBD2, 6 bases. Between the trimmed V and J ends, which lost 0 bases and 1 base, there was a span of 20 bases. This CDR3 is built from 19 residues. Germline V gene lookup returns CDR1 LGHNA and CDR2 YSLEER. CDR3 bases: TGCGCCAGCAGCCAAGATTGGGCCTCCTGGGGGGAACGCACAGATACGCAGTATTTT. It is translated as CASSQDWASWGERTDTQYF.

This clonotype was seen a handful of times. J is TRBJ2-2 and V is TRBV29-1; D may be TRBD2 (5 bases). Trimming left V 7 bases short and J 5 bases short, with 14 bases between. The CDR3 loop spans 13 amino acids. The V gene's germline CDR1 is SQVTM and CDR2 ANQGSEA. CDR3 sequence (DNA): TGCAGCGCCGAGGGAGCGCTTACCGGGGAGCTGTTTTTT. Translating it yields CSAEGALTGELFF.